This T cell receptor beta chain was captured by sequencing in a study of regulatory T cells in long-lasting Graves disease. For the study at large: Recently diagnosed Graves' patients had received antithyroid drugs for under 3 months.

Arm-PCR with iRepertoire HTBI primers amplified the CDR3 regions for these TCR beta libraries. TCRdb itself ran the multiplex PCR reads through MiXCR, one entry per CDR3 protein. The data hold 350,000 to 500,000 distinct CDR3 sequences, with 15% to 20% observed a single time. The germline gives CDR1 MNHNS, CDR2 SASEGT. This CDR3 is built from 13 residues. V was pared by 3 bases and J by 2 bases, with 8 bases between. Time point meaning: newly diagnosed GD, antithyroid drugs for less than 3 months. Generation of the TCR library employed RNA extracted from PBMCs. This clonotype was recorded at least ten times. The sample also formed part of further work on T cells in Graves' hyperthyroidism and ophthalmopathy. That work adds: The blood repertoire included most of the expanded thyroid clonotypes above 0.001.

The chain links TRBV6-1 to TRBJ2-7; no firm D call. The clonotype originates from a woman aged 30 to 39 with Graves disease. The source material was peripheral blood mononuclear cells (PBMCs), sampled at new diagnosis, from a patient treated with antithyroid drugs. CDR3: CASSDSPAYEQYF. The CDR3 coding sequence is TGTGCCAGCAGTGATTCTCCAGCCTACGAGCAGTACTTC.